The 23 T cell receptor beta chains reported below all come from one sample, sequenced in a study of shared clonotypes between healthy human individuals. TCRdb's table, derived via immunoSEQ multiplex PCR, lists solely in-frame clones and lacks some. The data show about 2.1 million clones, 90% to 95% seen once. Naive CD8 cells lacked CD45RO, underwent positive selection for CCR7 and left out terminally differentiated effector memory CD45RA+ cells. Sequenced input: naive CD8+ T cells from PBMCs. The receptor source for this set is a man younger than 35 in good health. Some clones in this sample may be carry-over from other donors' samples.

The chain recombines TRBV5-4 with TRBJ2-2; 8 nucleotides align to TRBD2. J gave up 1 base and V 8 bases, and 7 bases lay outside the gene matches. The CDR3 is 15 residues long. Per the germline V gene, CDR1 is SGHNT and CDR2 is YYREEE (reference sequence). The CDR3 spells CASLDSGKNTGELFF. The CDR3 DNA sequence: TGTGCCAGTCTCGATAGCGGGAAGAACACCGGGGAGCTGTTTTTT.

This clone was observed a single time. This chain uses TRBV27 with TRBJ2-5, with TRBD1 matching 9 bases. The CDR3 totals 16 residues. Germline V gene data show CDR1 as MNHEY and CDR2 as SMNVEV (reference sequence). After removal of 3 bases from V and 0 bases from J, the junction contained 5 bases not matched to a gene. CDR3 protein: CASSFRDRAYQETQYF. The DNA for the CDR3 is TGTGCCAGCAGTTTCCGGGACAGGGCCTACCAAGAGACCCAGTACTTC.

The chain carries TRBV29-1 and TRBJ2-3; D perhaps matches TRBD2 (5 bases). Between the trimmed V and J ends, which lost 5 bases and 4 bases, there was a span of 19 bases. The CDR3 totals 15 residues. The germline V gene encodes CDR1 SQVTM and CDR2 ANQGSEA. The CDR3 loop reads CSVNPTILDSDTQYF. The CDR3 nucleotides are TGCAGCGTTAACCCTACGATATTGGACTCAGATACGCAGTATTTT.

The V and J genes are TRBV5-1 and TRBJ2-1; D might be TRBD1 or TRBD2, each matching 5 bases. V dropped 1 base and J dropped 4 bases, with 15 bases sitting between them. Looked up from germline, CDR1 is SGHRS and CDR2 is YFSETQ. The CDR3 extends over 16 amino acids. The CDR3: CASSLTTGTLYNEQFF. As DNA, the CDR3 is TGCGCCAGCAGCTTGACCACGGGGACCTTATACAATGAGCAGTTCTTC.

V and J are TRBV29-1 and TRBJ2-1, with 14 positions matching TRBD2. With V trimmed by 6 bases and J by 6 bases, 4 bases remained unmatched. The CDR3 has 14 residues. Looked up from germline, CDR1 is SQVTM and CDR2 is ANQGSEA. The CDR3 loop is CSVLTSGRANEQFF. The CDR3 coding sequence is TGCAGCGTCCTGACTAGCGGGAGGGCCAATGAGCAGTTCTTC.

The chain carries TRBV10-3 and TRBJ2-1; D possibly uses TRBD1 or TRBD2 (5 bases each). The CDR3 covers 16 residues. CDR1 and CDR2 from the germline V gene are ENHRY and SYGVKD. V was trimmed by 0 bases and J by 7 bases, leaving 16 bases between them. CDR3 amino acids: CAISESWGNMGNEQFF. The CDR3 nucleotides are TGTGCCATCAGTGAGTCGTGGGGGAACATGGGGAATGAGCAGTTCTTC.

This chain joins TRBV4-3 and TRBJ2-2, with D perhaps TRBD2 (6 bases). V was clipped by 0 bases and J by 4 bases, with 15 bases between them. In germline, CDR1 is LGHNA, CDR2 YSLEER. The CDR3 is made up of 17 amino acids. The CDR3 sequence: CASSQEYGRRGTGELFF. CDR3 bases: TGCGCCAGCAGCCAAGAATACGGGAGAAGGGGCACCGGGGAGCTGTTTTTT.

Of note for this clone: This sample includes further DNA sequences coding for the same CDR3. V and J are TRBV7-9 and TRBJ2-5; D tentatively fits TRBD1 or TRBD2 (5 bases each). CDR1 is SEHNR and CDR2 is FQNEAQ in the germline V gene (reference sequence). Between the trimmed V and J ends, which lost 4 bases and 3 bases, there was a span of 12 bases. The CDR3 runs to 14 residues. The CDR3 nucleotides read TGTGCCAGCAGCTCCGGGACGGCAAAAGAGACCCAGTACTTC. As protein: CASSSGTAKETQYF.

CDR3 bases: TGTGCCAGCAGCGTGACCCCGGTCACTGAAGCTTTCTTT. It translates to CASSVTPVTEAFF. This rearrangement joins TRBV5-6 to TRBJ1-1; no clear D gene. Germline loops: CDR1 SGHDT, CDR2 YYEEEE. V gave up 4 bases and J gave up 4 bases, with 11 bases separating them. The CDR3 runs 13 residues.

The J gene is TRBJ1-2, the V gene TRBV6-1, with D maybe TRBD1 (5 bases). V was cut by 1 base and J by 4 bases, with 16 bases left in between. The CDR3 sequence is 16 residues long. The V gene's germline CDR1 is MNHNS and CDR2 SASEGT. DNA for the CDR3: TGTGCCAGCAGTGAAGAGAAGGGGCGAACCTTCTATGGCTACACCTTC. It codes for CASSEEKGRTFYGYTF.

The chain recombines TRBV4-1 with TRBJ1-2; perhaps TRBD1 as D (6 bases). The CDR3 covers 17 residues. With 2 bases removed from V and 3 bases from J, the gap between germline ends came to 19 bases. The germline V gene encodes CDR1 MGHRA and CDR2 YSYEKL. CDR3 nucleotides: TGCGCCAGCAGCCAAAAGGTGGACAGAGGGGGATACTATGGCTACACCTTC. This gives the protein CASSQKVDRGGYYGYTF.

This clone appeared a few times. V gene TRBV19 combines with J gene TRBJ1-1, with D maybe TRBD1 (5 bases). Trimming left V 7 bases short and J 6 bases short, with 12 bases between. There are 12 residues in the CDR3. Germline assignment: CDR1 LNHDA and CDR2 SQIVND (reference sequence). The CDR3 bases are TGTGCCAGTAATGACCAGGGCTCTGAAGCTTTCTTT. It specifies CASNDQGSEAFF.

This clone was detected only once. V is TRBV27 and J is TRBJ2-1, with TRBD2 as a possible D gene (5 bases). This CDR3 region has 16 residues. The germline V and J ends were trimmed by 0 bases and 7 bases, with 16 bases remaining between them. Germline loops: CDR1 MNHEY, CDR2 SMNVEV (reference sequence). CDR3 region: CASSLSAGVTWNEQFF. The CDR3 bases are TGTGCCAGCAGTTTATCGGCCGGGGTAACGTGGAATGAGCAGTTCTTC.

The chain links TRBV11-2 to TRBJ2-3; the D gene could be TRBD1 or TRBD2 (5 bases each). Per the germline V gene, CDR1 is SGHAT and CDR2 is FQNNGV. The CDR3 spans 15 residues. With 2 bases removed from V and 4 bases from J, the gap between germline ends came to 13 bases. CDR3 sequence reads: CASSLLGTVADTQYF. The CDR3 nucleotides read TGTGCCAGCAGCTTACTTGGGACCGTGGCAGATACGCAGTATTTT. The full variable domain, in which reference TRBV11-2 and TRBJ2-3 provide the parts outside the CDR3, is EAGVAQSPRYKIIEKRQSVAFWCNPISGHATLYWYQQILGQGPKLLIQFQNNGVVDDSQLPKDRFSAERLKGVDSTLKIQPAKLEDSAVYLCASSLLGTVADTQYFGPGTRLTVL.

The CDR3, as DNA: TGCGCCAGCAGCCCCCTTCTCGGCACAGATACGCAGTATTTT. It encodes CASSPLLGTDTQYF. The chain recombines TRBV4-1 with TRBJ2-3; D is uncertain. The CDR3 sequence is 14 residues long. V lost 4 bases to trimming and J lost 1 base, with 9 bases between them. Germline assignment: CDR1 MGHRA and CDR2 YSYEKL.

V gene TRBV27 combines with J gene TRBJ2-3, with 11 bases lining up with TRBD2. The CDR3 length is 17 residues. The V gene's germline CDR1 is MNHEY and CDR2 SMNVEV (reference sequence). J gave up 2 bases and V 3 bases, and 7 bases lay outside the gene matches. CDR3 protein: CASSLSSGRLITDTQYF. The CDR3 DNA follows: TGTGCCAGCAGTTTGTCTAGCGGGAGGTTGATCACAGATACGCAGTATTTT.

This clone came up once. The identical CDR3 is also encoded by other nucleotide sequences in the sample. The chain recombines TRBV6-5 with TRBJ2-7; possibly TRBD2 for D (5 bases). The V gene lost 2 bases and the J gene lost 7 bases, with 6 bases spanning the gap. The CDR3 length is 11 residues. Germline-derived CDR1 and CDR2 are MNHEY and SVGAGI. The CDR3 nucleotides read TGTGCCAGCAGTTACGGCGGGGAGCAGTACTTC. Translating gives CASSYGGEQYF.

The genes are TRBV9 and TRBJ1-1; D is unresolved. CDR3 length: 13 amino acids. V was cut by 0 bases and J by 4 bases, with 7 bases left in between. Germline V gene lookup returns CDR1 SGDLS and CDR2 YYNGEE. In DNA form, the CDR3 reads TGTGCCAGCAGCGTAGAAAGGGCCACTGAAGCTTTCTTT. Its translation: CASSVERATEAFF.

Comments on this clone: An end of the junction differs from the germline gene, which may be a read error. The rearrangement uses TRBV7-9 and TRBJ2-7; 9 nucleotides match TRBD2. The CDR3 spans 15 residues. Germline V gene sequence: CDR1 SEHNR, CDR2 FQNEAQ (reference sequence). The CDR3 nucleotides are TGTGCCAGCAGCTTAGCTTCGGTAGCGGGAGCGAGCGTTTGCTTC. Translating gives CASSLASVAGASVCF. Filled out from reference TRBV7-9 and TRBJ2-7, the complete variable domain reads DTGVSQNPRHKITKRGQNVTFRCDPISEHNRLYWYRQTLGQGPEFLTYFQNEAQLEKSRLLSDRFSAERPKGSFSTLEIQRTEQGDSAMYLCASSLASVAGASVCFGPGTRLTVT.

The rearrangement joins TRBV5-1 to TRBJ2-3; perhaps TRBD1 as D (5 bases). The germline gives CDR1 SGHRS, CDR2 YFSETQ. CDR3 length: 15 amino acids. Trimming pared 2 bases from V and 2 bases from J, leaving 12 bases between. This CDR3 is CASSFRGAPTDTQYF. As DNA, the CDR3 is TGCGCCAGCAGCTTTAGGGGCGCTCCCACAGATACGCAGTATTTT.

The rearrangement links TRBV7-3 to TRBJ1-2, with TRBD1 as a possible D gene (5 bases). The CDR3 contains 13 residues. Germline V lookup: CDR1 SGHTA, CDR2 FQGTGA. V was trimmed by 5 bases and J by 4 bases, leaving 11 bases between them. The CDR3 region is CASSTGTGYGYTF. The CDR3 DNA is TGTGCCAGCAGCACCGGGACGGGCTATGGCTACACCTTC.

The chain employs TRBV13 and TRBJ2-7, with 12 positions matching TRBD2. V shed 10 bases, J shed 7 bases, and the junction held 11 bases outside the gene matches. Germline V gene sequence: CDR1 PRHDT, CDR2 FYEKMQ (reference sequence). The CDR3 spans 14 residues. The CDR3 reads CATRRLAGADEQYF. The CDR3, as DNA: TGTGCCACCAGGAGACTAGCGGGAGCTGATGAGCAGTACTTC.

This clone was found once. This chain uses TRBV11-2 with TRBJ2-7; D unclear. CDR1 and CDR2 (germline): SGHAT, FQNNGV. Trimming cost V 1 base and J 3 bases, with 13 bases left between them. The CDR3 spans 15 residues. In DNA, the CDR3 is TGTGCCAGCAGCTTAGGCTGGACCGCCAACTACGAGCAGTACTTC. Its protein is CASSLGWTANYEQYF.